This T cell receptor (beta chain) was sequenced during a study of shared clonotypes between healthy human individuals. In the study overall: Used for every donor were three CD4 naive, three CD4 memory, two CD8 naive and one CD8 memory plate.

CD45RO negativity and positive selection for CCR7 defined naive CD8 cells, a population that excluded terminally differentiated effector memory CD45RA+ cells. Every one of the donors was a Caucasian adult that lived in Nashville, Tennessee. Concerning this clone: Its antigen is undetermined.

Findings and caveats of the study: Tissues were not sampled, only blood, and their repertoires likely differ.

TCRdb's table, derived via immunoSEQ multiplex PCR, lists solely in-frame clones and lacks some. Of hundreds of thousands of clones listed, 90% to 95% are singletons. CDR1 is SGHDN and CDR2 is FVKESK in the germline V gene. V dropped 3 bases and J dropped 5 bases, with 24 bases sitting between them. This CDR3 spans 18 amino acids. Sequencing used naive CD8+ T cells sorted from blood. This clonotype originated in a young man in good health. The chain joins TRBV14 to TRBJ2-3, with a weak D call TRBD2 (5 bases). CDR3 region: CASSQSLSLWERKDTQYF. The DNA of the CDR3 is TGTGCCAGCAGCCAGTCCCTGTCCCTTTGGGAGAGGAAAGATACGCAGTATTTT.